This T cell receptor (beta chain) was identified in a study of a mutant IDH1 vaccine in newly diagnosed glioma. The CDR3 has 16 residues. Trimming at V came to 3 bases and at J to 2 bases, leaving 5 bases not matched to a gene. Germline assignment: CDR1 SGHDN and CDR2 FVKESK. Noted time point: week 47, end of study. The investigators gave 300 ug of mutant IDH1 20-mer peptide in each vaccine dose, together with topical imiquimod. A single count supports this clone. No antigen is known for it. Using immunoSEQ multiplex PCR, the repertoire was profiled, and TCRdb retains in-frame clones only, with some absent. Of over 75,000 clones in the sample, 75% to 85% were seen once.

Sequencing used PBMCs, obtained from a glioma patient whose treatment included an IDH1 peptide vaccine. V usage is TRBV14 and J usage is TRBJ2-1, with 9 bases lining up with TRBD2. The TCR comes from a man aged 40-50 years with glioma. The CDR3 DNA sequence: TGTGCCAGCAGCCATTTCTTAGCGGGGGCCTACAATGAGCAGTTCTTC. Its protein product is CASSHFLAGAYNEQFF.